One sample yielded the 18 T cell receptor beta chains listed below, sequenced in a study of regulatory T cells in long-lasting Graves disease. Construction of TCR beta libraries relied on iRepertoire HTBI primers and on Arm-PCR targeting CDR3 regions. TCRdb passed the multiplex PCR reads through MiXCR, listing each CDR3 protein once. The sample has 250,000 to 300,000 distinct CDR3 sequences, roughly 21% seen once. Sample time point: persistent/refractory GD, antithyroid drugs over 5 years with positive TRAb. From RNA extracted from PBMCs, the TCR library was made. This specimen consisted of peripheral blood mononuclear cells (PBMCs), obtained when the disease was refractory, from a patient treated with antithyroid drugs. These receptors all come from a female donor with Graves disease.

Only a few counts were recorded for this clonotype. DNA for the CDR3: TGTGCCAGCAGCCAAGATCGGGTTAGCGGGATTGGGGAGCTGTTTTTT. Translating it yields CASSQDRVSGIGELFF. The chain recombines TRBV3-1 with TRBJ2-2, with TRBD2 identical over 8 bases. The length of the CDR3 is 16 residues. After removal of 0 bases from V and 8 bases from J, the junction contained 8 bases not matched to a gene. Germline V gene sequence: CDR1 LGHDT, CDR2 YNNKEL (reference sequence).

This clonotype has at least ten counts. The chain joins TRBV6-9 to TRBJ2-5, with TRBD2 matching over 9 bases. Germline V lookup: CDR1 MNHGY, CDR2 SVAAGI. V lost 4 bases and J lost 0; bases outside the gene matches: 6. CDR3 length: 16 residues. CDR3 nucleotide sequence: TGTGCCAGCAGTTCCAGGACTAGCGCGTACCAAGAGACCCAGTACTTC. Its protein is CASSSRTSAYQETQYF.

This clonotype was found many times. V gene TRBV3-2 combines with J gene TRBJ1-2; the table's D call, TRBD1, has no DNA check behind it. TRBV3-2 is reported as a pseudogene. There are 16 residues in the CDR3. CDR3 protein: CASSLGQGGYSYGYTF. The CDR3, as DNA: TGTGCCAGCAGCCTCGGACAGGGCGGGTATAGCTATGGCTACACCTTC.

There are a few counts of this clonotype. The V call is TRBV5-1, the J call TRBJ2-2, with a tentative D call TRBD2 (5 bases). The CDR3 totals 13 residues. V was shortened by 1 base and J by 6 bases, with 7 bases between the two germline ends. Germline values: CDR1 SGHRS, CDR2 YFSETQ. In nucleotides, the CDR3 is TGCGCCAGCAGCTTGACTAGTTCCGGGGAGCTGTTTTTT. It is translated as CASSLTSSGELFF.

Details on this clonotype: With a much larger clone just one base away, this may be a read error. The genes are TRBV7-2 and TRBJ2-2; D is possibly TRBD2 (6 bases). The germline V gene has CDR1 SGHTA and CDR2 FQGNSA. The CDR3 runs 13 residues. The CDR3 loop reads CASSFIKDGGLFF. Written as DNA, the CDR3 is TGTGCCAGCAGCTTTATCAAGGACGGGGGGCTGTTTTTT. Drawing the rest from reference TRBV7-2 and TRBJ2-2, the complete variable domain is GAGVSQSPSNKVTEKGKDVELRCDPISGHTALYWYRQSLGQGLEFLIYFQGNSAPDKSGLPSDRFSAERTGGSVSTLTIQRTQQEDSAVYLCASSFIKDGGLFFGEGSRLTVL.

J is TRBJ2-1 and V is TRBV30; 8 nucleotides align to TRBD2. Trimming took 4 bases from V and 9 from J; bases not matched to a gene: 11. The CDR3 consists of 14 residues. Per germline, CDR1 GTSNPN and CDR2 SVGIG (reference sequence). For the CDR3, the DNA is TGTGCCTGGACACGCCCGGGGGGGAGGGGTGAGCAGTTCTTC. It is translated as CAWTRPGGRGEQFF.

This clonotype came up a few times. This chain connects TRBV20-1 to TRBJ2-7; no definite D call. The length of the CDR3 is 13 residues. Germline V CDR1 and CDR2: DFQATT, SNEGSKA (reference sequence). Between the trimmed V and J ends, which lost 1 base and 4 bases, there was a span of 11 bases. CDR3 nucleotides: TGCAGTGCTAGAGCGGTTGGAGCTTACGAGCAGTACTTC. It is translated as CSARAVGAYEQYF.

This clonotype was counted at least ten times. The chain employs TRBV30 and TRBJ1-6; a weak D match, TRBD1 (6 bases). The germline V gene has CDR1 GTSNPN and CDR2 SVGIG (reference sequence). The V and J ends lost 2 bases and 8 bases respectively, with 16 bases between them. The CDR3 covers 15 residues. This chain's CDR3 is CAWSTSTGADSPLHF. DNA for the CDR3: TGTGCCTGGAGTACATCCACGGGGGCTGATTCACCCCTCCACTTT.

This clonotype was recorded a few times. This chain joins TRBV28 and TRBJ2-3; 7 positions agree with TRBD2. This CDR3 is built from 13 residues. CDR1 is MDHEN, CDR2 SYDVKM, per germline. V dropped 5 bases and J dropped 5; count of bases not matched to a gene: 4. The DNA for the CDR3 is TGTGCCAGCAGTGCGGGAGTTCAAGATACGCAGTATTTT. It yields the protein CASSAGVQDTQYF.

The CDR3 spells CATSSGTGTYEQYF. The CDR3 nucleotides read TGTGCCACCAGCAGTGGGACAGGCACCTACGAGCAGTACTTC. The V and J genes are TRBV15 and TRBJ2-7; 8 bases agree with TRBD1. Germline assignment: CDR1 LNHNV and CDR2 YYDKDF (reference sequence). The CDR3 is 14 amino acids. V lost 3 bases, J lost 2 bases, and 3 bases stayed unmatched.

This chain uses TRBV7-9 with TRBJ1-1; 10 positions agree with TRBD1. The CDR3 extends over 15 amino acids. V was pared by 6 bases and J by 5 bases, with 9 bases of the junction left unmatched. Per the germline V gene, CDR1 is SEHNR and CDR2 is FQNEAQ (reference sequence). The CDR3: CASSMTGGGGTEAFF. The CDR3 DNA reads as TGTGCCAGCAGTATGACAGGGGGCGGGGGGACTGAAGCTTTCTTT.

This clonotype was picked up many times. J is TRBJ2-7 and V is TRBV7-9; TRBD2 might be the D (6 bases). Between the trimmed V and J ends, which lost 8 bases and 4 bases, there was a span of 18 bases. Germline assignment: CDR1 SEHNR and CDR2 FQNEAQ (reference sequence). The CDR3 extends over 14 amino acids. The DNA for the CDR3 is TGTGCCAGCGCCTACGGGGGTCACTCGTACGAGCAGTACTTC. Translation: CASAYGGHSYEQYF.

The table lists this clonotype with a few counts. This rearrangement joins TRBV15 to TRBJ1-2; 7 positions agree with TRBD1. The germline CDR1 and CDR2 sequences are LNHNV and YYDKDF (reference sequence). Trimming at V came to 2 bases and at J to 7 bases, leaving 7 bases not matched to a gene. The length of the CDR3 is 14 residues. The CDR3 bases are TGTGCCACCAGCAGACTTGACAGGGCAGCTGGCTACACCTTC. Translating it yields CATSRLDRAAGYTF.

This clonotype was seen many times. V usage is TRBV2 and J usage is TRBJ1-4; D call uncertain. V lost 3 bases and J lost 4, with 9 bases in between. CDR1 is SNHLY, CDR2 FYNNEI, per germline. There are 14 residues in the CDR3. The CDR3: CASSDGNLNEKLFF. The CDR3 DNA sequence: TGTGCCAGCAGTGACGGGAACCTTAATGAAAAACTGTTTTTT. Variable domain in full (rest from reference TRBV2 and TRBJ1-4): EPEVTQTPSHQVTQMGQEVILRCVPISNHLYFYWYRQILGQKVEFLVSFYNNEISEKSEIFDDQFSVERPDGSNFTLKIRSTKLEDSAMYFCASSDGNLNEKLFFGSGTQLSVL.

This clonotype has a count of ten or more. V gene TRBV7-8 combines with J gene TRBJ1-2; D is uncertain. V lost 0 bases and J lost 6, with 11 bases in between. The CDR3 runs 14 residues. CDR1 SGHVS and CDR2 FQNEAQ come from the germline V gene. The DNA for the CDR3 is TGTGCCAGCAGCTTAGCCATGATAACAAATGGCTACACCTTC. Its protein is CASSLAMITNGYTF. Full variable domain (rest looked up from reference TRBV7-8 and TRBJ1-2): GAGVSQSPRYKVAKRGQDVALRCDPISGHVSLFWYQQALGQGPEFLTYFQNEAQLDKSGLPSDRFFAERPEGSVSTLKIQRTQQEDSAVYLCASSLAMITNGYTFGSGTRLTVV.

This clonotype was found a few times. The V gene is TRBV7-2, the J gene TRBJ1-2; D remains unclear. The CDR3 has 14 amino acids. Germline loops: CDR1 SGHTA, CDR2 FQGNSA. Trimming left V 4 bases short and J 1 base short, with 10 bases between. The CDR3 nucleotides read TGTGCCAGCAGCTCGTGGACTGATAACTATGGCTACACCTTC. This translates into CASSSWTDNYGYTF.

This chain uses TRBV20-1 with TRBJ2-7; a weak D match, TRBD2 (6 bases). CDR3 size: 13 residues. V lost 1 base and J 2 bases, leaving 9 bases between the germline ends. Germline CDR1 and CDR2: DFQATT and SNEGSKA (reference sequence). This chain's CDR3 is CSARGGEPYEQYF. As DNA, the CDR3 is TGCAGTGCTAGAGGGGGGGAACCCTACGAGCAGTACTTC.

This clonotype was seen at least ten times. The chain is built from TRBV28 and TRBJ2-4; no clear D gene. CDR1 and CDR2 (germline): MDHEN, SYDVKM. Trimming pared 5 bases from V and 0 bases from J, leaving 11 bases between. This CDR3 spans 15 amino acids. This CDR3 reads CASSEKRRAKNIQYF. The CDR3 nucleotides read TGTGCCAGCAGTGAAAAGAGGAGAGCCAAAAACATTCAGTACTTC.